This T cell receptor (beta chain) was sequenced in a study of CD8+ T cells in alopecia areata. This CDR3 region has 14 residues. V was cut by 3 bases and J by 4 bases, with 15 bases left in between. Germline V CDR1 and CDR2: SQVTM, ANQGSEA. Following RNA extraction, reverse transcription yielded cDNA that acted as the sequencing template. Data came from immunoSEQ multiplex PCR; TCRdb stores just in-frame clones and leaves some out. This sample yields fewer than 250,000 clones, of which 60% are seen a single time; about 0.69% belongs to the top ten. The treatment: oral pan-JAK inhibitor, 5-10 mg twice daily.

The clonotype comes from a human donor with alopecia areata. The chain employs TRBV29-1 and TRBJ1-2; D unclear. The source material was CD4+ T cells sorted from blood, sampled at week 4, from a patient treated with tofacitinib. The CDR3 spells CSVERQATAYGYTF. The CDR3 coding sequence is TGCAGCGTTGAGAGGCAGGCGACTGCCTATGGCTACACCTTC. Combining the CDR3 with reference TRBV29-1 and TRBJ1-2 gives the whole variable domain SAVISQKPSRDICQRGTSLTIQCQVDSQVTMMFWYRQQPGQSLTLIATANQGSEATYESGFVIDKFPISRPNLTFSTLTVSNMSPEDSSIYLCSVERQATAYGYTFGSGTRLTVV.